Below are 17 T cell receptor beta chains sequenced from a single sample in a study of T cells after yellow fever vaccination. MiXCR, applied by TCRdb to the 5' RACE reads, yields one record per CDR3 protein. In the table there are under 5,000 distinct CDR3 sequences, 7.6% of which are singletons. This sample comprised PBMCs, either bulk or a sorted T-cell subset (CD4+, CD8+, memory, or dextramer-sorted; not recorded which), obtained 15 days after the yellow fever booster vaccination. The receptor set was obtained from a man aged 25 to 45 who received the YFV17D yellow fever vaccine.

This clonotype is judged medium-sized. CDR3 sequence reads: CSARESRGLNSPLHF. The CDR3 DNA reads as TGCAGTGCTAGAGAGAGCAGGGGGCTCAATTCACCCCTCCACTTT. The chain has TRBV20-1 and TRBJ1-6; 8 bases map to TRBD1. The CDR3 consists of 15 residues. Trimming removed 0 bases from V and 7 bases from J; junction bases left unmatched: 5. CDR1 is DFQATT, CDR2 SNEGSKA, per germline (reference sequence).

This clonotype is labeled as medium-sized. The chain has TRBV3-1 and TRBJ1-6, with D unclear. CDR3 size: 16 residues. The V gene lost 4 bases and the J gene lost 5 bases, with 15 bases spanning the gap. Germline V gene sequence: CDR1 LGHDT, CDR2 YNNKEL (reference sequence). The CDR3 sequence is CASSRRFSVDNSPLHF. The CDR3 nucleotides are TGTGCCAGCAGCCGACGGTTCAGCGTGGATAATTCACCCCTCCACTTT.

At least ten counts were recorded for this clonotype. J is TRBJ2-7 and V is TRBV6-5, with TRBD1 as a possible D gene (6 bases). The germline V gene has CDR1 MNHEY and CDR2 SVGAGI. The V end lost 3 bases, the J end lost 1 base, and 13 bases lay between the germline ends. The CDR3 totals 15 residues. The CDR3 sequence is CASSYRGQKSYEQYF. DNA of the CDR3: TGTGCCAGCAGTTATCGCGGACAGAAGTCCTACGAGCAGTACTTC.

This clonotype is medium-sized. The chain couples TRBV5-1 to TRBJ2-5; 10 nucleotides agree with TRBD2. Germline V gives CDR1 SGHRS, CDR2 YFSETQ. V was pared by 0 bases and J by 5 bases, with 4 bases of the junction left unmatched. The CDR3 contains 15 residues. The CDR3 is CASSLVTSGMETQYF. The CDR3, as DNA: TGCGCCAGCAGCTTGGTTACTAGCGGGATGGAGACCCAGTACTTC. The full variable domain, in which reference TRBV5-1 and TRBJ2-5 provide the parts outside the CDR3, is KAGVTQTPRYLIKTRGQQVTLSCSPISGHRSVSWYQQTPGQGLQFLFEYFSETQRNKGNFPGRFSGRQFSNSRSEMNVSTLELGDSALYLCASSLVTSGMETQYFGPGTRLLVL.

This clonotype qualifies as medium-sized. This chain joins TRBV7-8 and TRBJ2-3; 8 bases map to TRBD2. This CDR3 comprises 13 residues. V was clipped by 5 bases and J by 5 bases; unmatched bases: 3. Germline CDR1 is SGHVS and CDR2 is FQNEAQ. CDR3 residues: CASSLAGGDTQYF. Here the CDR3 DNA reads TGTGCCAGCAGCCTCGCGGGAGGAGATACGCAGTATTTT. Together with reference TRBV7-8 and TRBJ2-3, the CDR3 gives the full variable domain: GAGVSQSPRYKVAKRGQDVALRCDPISGHVSLFWYQQALGQGPEFLTYFQNEAQLDKSGLPSDRFFAERPEGSVSTLKIQRTQQEDSAVYLCASSLAGGDTQYFGPGTRLTVL.

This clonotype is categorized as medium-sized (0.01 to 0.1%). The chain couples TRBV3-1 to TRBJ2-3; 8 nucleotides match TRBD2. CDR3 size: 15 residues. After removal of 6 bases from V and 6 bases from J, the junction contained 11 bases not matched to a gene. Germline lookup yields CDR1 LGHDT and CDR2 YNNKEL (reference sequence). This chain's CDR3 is CASRGSGSLADTQYF. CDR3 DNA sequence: TGTGCCAGCAGGGGCAGCGGGAGTCTTGCGGATACGCAGTATTTT.

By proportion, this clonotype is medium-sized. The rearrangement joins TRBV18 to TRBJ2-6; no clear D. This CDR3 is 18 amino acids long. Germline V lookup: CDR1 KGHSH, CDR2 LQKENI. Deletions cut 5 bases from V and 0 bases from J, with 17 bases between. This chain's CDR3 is CASSAGPVVYSGANVLTF. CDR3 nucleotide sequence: TGTGCCAGCTCAGCCGGCCCGGTTGTCTACTCTGGGGCCAACGTCCTGACTTTC.

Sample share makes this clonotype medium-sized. CDR3 sequence: CASSIRTGDNYGYTF. CDR3 DNA sequence: TGTGCCAGCAGCATCCGGACAGGGGATAACTATGGCTACACCTTC. V and J are TRBV5-8 and TRBJ1-2; 9 positions match TRBD1. V lost 4 bases, J lost 1 base, and 5 bases stayed unmatched. The germline gives CDR1 SGHTS, CDR2 YDEGEE. This CDR3 is built from 15 residues.

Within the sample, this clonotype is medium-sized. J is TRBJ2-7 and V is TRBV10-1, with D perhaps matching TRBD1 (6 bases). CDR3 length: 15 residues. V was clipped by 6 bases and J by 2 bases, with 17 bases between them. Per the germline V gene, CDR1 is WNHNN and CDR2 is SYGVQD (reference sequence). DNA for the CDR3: TGCGCCAGCAGACTACCGACAGGCCGCACCTACGAGCAGTACTTC. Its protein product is CASRLPTGRTYEQYF.

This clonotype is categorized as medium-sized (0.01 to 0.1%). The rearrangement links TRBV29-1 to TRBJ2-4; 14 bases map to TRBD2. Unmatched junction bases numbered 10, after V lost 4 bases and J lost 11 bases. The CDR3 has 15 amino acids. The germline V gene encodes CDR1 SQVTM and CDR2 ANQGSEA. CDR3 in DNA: TGCAGCGTTGCTCGGACTAGCGGGAGGACCCCTGTTCAGTACTTC. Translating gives CSVARTSGRTPVQYF.

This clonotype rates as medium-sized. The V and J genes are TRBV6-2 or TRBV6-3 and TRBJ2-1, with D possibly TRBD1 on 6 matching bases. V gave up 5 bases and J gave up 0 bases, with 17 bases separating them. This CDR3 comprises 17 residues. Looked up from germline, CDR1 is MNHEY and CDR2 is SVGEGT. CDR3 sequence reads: CASSLTGLQSSYNEQFF. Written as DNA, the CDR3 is TGTGCCAGCAGTCTAACAGGGCTCCAGAGCTCCTACAATGAGCAGTTCTTC.

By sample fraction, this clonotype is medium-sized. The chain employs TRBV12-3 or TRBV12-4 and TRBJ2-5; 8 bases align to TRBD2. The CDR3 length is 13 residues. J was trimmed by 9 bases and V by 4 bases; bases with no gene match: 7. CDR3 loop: CASSSDSGISQYF. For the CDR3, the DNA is TGTGCCAGCAGTTCGGATAGCGGGATTTCCCAGTACTTC.

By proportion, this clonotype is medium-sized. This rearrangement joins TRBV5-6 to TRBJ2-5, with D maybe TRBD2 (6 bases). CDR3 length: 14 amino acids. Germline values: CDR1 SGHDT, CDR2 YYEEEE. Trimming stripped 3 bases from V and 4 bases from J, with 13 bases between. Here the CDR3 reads CASSSGLNLETQYF. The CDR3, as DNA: TGTGCCAGCAGCTCTGGACTAAACCTAGAGACCCAGTACTTC. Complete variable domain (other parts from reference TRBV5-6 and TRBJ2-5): DAGVTQSPTHLIKTRGQQVTLRCSPKSGHDTVSWYQQALGQGPQFIFQYYEEEERQRGNFPDRFSGHQFPNYSSELNVNALLLGDSALYLCASSSGLNLETQYFGPGTRLLVL.

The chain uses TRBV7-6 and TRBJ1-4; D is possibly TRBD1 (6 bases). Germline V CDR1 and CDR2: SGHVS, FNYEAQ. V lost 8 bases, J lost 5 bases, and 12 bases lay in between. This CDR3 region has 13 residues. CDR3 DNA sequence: TGTGCCAGCTGGGGACACCCAAATGAAAAACTGTTTTTT. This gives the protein CASWGHPNEKLFF.

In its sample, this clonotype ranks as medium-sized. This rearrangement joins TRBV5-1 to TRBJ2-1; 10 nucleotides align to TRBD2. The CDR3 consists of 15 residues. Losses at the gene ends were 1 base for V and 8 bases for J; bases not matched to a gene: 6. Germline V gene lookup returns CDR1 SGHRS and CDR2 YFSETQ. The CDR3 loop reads CASSLMASGSDEQFF. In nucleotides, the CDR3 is TGCGCCAGCAGCTTGATGGCTAGCGGGAGCGATGAGCAGTTCTTC. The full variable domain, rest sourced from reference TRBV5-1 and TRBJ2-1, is KAGVTQTPRYLIKTRGQQVTLSCSPISGHRSVSWYQQTPGQGLQFLFEYFSETQRNKGNFPGRFSGRQFSNSRSEMNVSTLELGDSALYLCASSLMASGSDEQFFGPGTRLTVL.

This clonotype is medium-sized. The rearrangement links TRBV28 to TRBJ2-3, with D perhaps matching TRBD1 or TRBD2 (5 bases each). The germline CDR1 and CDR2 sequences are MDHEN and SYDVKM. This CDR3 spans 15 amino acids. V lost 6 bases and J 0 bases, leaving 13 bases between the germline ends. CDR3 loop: CASSPRGGSTDTQYF. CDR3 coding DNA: TGTGCCAGCAGCCCCCGGGGCGGGAGCACAGATACGCAGTATTTT.

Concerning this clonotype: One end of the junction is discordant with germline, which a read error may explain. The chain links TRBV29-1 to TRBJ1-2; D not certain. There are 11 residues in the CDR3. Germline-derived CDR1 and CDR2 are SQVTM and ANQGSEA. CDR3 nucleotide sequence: TGCAGCGTTACGAGTATGTGCGGCTACATCTTC. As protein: CSVTSMCGYIF.